Shown below are 7 T cell receptor beta chains from a single sample sequenced in a study of shared clonotypes between healthy human individuals. Libraries were prepared by immunoSEQ multiplex PCR; TCRdb keeps only in-frame clonotypes and omits some of them. The profile shows 2 million to 2.5 million clones, about 94% of them singletons. The sample consisted of naive CD4+ T cells sorted from blood. Documented subset: CD45RA+ positively selected. The receptors here all came from a man aged 18-30 years in good health.

This rearrangement joins TRBV5-1 to TRBJ2-1; D is uncertain. This CDR3 spans 12 amino acids. Trimming pared 3 bases from V and 9 bases from J, leaving 10 bases between. Germline V gene lookup returns CDR1 SGHRS and CDR2 YFSETQ. CDR3 nucleotides: TGCGCCAGCAGCTCCAGTTCACTTGAGCAGTTCTTC. Its protein product is CASSSSSLEQFF.

In regard to this clone: The sample contains more than one DNA sequence encoding this CDR3. The rearrangement joins TRBV18 to TRBJ2-5; tentative D call: TRBD2 (5 bases). The CDR3 contains 13 residues. Looked up from germline, CDR1 is KGHSH and CDR2 is LQKENI. V was clipped by 3 bases and J by 5 bases, with 10 bases between them. The CDR3 DNA follows: TGTGCCAGCTCACCCGGACTGGTTGAGACCCAGTACTTC. Its protein is CASSPGLVETQYF.

V usage is TRBV7-2 and J usage is TRBJ1-5; tentative D call: TRBD1 (5 bases). Trimming pared 3 bases from V and 0 bases from J, leaving 9 bases between. The CDR3 length is 15 residues. Germline CDR1 and CDR2: SGHTA and FQGNSA. The DNA for the CDR3 is TGTGCCAGCAGCTTTTTGACAGATAGCAATCAGCCCCAGCATTTT. As protein: CASSFLTDSNQPQHF.

The chain joins TRBV6-1 to TRBJ2-5; 7 bases fit TRBD1. Germline CDR1 MNHNS, CDR2 SASEGT. The CDR3 length is 18 residues. V was clipped by 0 bases and J by 1 base; unmatched bases: 11. The CDR3 DNA reads TGTGCCAGCAGTGAAGCGATCACGGGACAGTTTCTCCAAGAGACCCAGTACTTC. Translated, it gives CASSEAITGQFLQETQYF.

The V call is TRBV27, the J call TRBJ1-2; weak D call: TRBD1 (5 bases). V lost 5 bases and J lost 7, with 14 bases in between. CDR1 is MNHEY and CDR2 is SMNVEV in the germline V gene (reference sequence). The CDR3 extends over 13 amino acids. The CDR3 loop is CASSPRGDRGYTF. As DNA, the CDR3 is TGTGCCAGCAGTCCGCGAGGGGATCGTGGCTACACCTTC.

The chain joins TRBV9 to TRBJ1-3; D may be TRBD1 (6 bases). Germline V gene sequence: CDR1 SGDLS, CDR2 YYNGEE. CDR3 length: 16 residues. V was trimmed by 4 bases and J by 4 bases, leaving 18 bases between them. This chain's CDR3 is CASSPSLGARGNTIYF. For the CDR3, the DNA is TGTGCCAGCAGCCCCAGTTTGGGGGCGCGGGGAAACACCATATATTTT.

The chain joins TRBV6-5 to TRBJ1-3; maybe TRBD1 (6 bases). The ends were cut back, 0 bases at V and 0 bases at J, with 9 bases in the middle. This CDR3 is built from 16 residues. The germline V gene encodes CDR1 MNHEY and CDR2 SVGAGI. The CDR3 coding sequence is TGTGCCAGCAGTTACTCGGGACACTTCTCTGGAAACACCATATATTTT. As protein: CASSYSGHFSGNTIYF.